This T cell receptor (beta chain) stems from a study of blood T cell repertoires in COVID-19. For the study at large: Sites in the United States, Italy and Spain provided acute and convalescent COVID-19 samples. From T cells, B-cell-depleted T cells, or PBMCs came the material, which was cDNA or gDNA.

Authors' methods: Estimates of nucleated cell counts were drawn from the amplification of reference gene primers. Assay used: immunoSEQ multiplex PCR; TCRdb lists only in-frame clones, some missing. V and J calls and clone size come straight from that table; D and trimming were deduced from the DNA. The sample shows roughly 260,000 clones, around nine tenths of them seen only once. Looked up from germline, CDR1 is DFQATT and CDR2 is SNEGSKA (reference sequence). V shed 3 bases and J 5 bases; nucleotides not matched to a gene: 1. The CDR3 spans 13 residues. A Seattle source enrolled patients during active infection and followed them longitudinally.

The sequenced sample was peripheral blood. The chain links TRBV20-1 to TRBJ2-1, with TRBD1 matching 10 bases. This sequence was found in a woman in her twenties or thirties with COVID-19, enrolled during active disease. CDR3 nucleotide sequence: TGCAGTGCTAGTGACAGGGGGCACAATGAGCAGTTCTTC. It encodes CSASDRGHNEQFF.